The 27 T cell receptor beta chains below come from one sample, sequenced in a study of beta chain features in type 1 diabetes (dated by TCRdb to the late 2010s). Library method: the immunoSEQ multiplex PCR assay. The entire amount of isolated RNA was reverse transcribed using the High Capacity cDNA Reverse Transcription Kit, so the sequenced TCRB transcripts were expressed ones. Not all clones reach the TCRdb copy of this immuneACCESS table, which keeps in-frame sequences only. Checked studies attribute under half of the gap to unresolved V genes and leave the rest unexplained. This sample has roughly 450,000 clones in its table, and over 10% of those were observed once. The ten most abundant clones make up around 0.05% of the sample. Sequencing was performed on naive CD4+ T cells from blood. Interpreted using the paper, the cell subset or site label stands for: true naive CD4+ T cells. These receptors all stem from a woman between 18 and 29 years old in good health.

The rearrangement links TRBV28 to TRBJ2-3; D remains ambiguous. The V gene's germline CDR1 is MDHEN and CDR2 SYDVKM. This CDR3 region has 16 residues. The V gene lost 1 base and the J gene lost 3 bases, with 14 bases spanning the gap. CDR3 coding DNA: TGTGCCAGCAGTTTATCCGGTCGGGTCCAGACAGATACGCAGTATTTT. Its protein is CASSLSGRVQTDTQYF.

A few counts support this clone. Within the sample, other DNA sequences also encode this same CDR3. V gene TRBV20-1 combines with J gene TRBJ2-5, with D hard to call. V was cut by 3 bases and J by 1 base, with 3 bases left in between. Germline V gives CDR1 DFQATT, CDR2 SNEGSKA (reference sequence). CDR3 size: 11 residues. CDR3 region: CSARAQETQYF. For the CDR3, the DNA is TGCAGTGCTAGGGCCCAAGAGACCCAGTACTTC.

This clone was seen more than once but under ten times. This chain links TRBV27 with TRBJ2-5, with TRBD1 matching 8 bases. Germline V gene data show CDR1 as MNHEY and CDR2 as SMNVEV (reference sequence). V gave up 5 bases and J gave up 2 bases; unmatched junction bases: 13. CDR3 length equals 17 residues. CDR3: CASSRLGTGLRQETQYF. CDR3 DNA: TGTGCCAGCAGTCGCCTCGGGACAGGTCTTCGGCAAGAGACCCAGTACTTC.

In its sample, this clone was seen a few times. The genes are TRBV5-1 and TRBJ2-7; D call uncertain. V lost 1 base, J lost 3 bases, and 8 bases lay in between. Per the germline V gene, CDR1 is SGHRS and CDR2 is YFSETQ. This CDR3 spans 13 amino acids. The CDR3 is CASSLFSSYEQYF. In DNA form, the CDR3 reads TGCGCCAGCAGCTTGTTTTCTAGCTACGAGCAGTACTTC.

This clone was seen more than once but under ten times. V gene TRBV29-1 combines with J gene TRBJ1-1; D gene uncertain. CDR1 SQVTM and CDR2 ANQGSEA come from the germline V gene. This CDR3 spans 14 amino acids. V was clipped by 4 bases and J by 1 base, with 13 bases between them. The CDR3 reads CSVGMILANTEAFF. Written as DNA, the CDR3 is TGCAGCGTTGGGATGATACTGGCGAACACTGAAGCTTTCTTT.

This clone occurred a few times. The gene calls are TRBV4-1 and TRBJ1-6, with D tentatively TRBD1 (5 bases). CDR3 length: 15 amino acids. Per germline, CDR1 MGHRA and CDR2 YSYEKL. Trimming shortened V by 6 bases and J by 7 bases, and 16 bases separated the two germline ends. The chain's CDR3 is CASRPWSGRNSPLHF. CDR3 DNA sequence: TGCGCCAGCAGACCCTGGTCAGGGCGGAATTCACCCCTCCACTTT.

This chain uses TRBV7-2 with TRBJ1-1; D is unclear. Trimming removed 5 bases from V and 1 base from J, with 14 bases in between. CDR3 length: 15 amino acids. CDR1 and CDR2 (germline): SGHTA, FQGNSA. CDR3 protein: CASSTQDSTNTEAFF. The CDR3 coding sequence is TGTGCCAGCAGCACCCAGGACTCTACGAACACTGAAGCTTTCTTT.

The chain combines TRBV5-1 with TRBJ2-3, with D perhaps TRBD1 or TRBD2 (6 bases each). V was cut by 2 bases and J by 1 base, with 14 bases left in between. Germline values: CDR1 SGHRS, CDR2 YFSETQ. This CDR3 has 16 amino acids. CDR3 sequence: CASSFFPGGRTDTQYF. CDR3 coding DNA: TGCGCCAGCAGCTTTTTTCCCGGGGGCCGCACAGATACGCAGTATTTT.

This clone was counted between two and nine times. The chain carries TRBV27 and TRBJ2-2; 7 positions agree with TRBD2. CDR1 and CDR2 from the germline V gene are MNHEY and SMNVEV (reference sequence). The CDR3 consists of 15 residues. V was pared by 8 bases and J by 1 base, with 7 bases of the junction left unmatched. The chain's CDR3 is CASGRLAQNTGELFF. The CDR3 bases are TGTGCCAGCGGCAGACTAGCACAGAACACCGGGGAGCTGTTTTTT.

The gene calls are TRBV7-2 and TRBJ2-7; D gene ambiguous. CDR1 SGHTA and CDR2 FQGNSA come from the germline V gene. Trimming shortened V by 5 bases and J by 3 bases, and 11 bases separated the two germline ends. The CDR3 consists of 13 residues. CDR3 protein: CASSGGPSYEQYV. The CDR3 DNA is TGTGCCAGCAGCGGCGGCCCCAGCTACGAGCAGTACGTC.

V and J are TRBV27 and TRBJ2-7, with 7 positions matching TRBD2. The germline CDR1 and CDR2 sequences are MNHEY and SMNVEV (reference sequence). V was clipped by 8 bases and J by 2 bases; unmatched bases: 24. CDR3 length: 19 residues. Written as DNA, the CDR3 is TGTGCCAGCCCCACCCGGGGGGTCGGGGGTCTCAAGTACCCCTACGAGCAGTACGTC. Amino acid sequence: CASPTRGVGGLKYPYEQYV.

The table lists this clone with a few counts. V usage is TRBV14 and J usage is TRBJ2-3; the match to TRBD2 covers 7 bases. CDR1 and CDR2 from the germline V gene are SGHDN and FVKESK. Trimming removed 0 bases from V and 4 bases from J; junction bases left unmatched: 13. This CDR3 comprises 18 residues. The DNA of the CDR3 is TGTGCCAGCAGCCAAGATTTAGAGCGGGGTATGGCCGCAGATACGCAGTATTTT. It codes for CASSQDLERGMAADTQYF. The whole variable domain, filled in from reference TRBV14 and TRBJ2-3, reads EAGVTQFPSHSVIEKGQTVTLRCDPISGHDNLYWYRRVMGKEIKFLLHFVKESKQDESGMPNNRFLAERTGGTYSTLKVQPAELEDSGVYFCASSQDLERGMAADTQYFGPGTRLTVL.

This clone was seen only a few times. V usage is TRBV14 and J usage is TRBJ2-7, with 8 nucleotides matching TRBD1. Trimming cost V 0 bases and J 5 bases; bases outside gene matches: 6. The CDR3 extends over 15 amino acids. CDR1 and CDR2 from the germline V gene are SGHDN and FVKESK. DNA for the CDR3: TGTGCCAGCAGCCAAGATTGGACAGGGTACAACGAGCAGTACTTC. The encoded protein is CASSQDWTGYNEQYF.

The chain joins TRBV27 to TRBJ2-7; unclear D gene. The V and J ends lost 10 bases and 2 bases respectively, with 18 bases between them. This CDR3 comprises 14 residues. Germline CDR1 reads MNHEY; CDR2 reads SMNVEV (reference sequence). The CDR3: CATTVRVVTYEQYV. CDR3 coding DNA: TGTGCCACCACGGTCCGGGTGGTAACCTACGAGCAGTACGTC.

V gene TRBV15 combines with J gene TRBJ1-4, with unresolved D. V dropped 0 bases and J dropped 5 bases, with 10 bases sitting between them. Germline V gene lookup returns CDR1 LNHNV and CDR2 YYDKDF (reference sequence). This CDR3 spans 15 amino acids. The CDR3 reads CATSRDTIGNEKLFF. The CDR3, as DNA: TGTGCCACCAGCAGAGATACGATCGGAAATGAAAAACTGTTTTTT.

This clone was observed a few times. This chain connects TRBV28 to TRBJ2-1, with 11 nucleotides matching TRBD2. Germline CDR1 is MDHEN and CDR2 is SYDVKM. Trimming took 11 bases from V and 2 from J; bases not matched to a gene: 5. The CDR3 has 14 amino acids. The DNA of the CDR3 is TGTGCCGCGCTAGCGGGGGGAGCCTACAATGAGCAGTTCTTC. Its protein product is CAALAGGAYNEQFF.

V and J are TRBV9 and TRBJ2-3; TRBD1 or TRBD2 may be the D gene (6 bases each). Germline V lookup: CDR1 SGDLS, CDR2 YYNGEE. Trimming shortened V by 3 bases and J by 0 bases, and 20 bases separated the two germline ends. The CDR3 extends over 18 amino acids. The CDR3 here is CASSGTQGRRVSTDTQYF. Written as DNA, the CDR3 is TGTGCCAGCAGCGGAACTCAGGGGAGGAGAGTTAGCACAGATACGCAGTATTTT.

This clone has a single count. The CDR3, as DNA: TGTGCCAGCAGCCAAAACGACAGGGACACAGATACGCAGTATTTT. Translation gives CASSQNDRDTDTQYF. This chain connects TRBV4-2 to TRBJ2-3; 7 bases align to TRBD1. The CDR3 is made up of 15 amino acids. Germline CDR1 is LGHNA and CDR2 is YNFKEQ. Trimming took 2 bases from V and 2 from J; bases not matched to a gene: 4.

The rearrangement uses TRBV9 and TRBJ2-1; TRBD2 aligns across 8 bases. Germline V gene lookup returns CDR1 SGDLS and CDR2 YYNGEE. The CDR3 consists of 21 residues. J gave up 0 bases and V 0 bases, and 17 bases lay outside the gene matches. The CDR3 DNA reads TGTGCCAGCAGCGTAGTCCCTCTCAGCGGGAGACCTTCGAGCTCCTACAATGAGCAGTTCTTC. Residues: CASSVVPLSGRPSSSYNEQFF.

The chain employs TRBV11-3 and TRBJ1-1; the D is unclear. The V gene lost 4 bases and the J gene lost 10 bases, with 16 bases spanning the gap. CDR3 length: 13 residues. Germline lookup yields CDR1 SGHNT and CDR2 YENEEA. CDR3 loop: CASSSEAGGRAFF. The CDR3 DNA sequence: TGTGCCAGCAGCTCCGAGGCTGGAGGGAGAGCTTTCTTT.

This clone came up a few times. This CDR3 reads CASSTSGTSGTDTQYF. The CDR3, as DNA: TGCGCCAGCAGCACCTCCGGGACTAGCGGCACAGATACGCAGTATTTT. This rearrangement joins TRBV5-1 to TRBJ2-3, with 10 bases identical to TRBD2. V lost 4 bases to trimming and J lost 1 base; unmatched junction nucleotides: 6. From germline, CDR1 is SGHRS and CDR2 YFSETQ. This CDR3 is 16 amino acids long.

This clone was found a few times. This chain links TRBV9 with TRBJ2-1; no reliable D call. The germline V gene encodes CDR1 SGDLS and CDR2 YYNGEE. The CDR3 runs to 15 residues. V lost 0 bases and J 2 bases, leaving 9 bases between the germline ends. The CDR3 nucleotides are TGTGCCAGCAGCGTAGATCTAGGCACCTACAATGAGCAGTTCTTC. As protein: CASSVDLGTYNEQFF.

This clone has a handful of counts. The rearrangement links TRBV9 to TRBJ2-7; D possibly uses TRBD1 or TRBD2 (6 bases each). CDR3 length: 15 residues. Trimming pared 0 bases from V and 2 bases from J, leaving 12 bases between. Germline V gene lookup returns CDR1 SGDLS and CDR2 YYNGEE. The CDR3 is CASSVEGGQTYEQYF. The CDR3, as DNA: TGTGCCAGCAGCGTAGAGGGAGGACAGACCTACGAGCAGTACTTC.

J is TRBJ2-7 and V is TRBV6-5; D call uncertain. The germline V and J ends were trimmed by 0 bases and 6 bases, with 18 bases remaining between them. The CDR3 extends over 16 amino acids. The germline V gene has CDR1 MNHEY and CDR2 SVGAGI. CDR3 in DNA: TGTGCCAGCAGTTACTCGCCGGCAACCCCCAGTGGCGAGCAGTACTTC. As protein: CASSYSPATPSGEQYF.

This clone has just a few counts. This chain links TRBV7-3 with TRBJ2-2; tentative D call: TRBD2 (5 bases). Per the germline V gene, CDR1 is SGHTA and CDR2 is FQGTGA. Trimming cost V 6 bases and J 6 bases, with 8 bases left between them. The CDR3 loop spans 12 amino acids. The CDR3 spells CASRGLPGELFF. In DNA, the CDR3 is TGTGCCAGCAGAGGACTCCCCGGGGAGCTGTTTTTT.

The CDR3 sequence: CASSPQPSTDTQYF. The CDR3 nucleotides read TGTGCCAGCAGCCCCCAGCCTAGCACAGATACGCAGTATTTT. The rearrangement joins TRBV7-2 to TRBJ2-3; D unresolved. The ends were cut back, 5 bases at V and 0 bases at J, with 9 bases in the middle. The CDR3 is 14 residues long. The germline V gene encodes CDR1 SGHTA and CDR2 FQGNSA. Full variable domain (outside the CDR3, taken from reference TRBV7-2 and TRBJ2-3): GAGVSQSPSNKVTEKGKDVELRCDPISGHTALYWYRQSLGQGLEFLIYFQGNSAPDKSGLPSDRFSAERTGGSVSTLTIQRTQQEDSAVYLCASSPQPSTDTQYFGPGTRLTVL.

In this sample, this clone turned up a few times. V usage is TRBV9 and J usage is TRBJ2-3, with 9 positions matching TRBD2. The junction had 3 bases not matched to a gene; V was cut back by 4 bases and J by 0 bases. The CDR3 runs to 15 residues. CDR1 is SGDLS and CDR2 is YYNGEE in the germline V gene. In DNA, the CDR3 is TGTGCCAGCAGCTCTAGCGGGGTTAGCACAGATACGCAGTATTTT. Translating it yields CASSSSGVSTDTQYF. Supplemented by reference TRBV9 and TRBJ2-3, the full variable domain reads DSGVTQTPKHLITATGQRVTLRCSPRSGDLSVYWYQQSLDQGLQFLIQYYNGEERAKGNILERFSAQQFPDLHSELNLSSLELGDSALYFCASSSSGVSTDTQYFGPGTRLTVL.